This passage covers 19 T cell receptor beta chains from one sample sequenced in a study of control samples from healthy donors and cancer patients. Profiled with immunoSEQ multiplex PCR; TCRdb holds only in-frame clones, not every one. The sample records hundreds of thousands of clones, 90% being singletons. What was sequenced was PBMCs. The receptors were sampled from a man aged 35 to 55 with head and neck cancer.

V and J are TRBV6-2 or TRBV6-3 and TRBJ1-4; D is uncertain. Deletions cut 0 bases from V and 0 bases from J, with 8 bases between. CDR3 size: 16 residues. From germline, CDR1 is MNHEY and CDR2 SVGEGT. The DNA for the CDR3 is TGTGCCAGCAGTTACTCTTTGTCAACAACTAATGAAAAACTGTTTTTT. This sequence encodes CASSYSLSTTNEKLFF.

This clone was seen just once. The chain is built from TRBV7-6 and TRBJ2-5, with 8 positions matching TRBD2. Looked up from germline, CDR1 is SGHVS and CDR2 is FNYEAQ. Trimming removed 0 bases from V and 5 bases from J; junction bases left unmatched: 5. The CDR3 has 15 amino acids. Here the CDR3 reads CASSLARGLVETQYF. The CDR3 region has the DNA TGTGCCAGCAGCTTAGCGCGGGGACTAGTGGAGACCCAGTACTTC.

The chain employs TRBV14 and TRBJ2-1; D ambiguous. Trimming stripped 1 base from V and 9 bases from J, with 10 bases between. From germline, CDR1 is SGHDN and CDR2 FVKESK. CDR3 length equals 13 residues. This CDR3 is CASSQGRSSEQFF. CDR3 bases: TGTGCCAGCAGCCAAGGACGCAGCAGTGAGCAGTTCTTC. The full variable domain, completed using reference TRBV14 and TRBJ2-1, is EAGVTQFPSHSVIEKGQTVTLRCDPISGHDNLYWYRRVMGKEIKFLLHFVKESKQDESGMPNNRFLAERTGGTYSTLKVQPAELEDSGVYFCASSQGRSSEQFFGPGTRLTVL.

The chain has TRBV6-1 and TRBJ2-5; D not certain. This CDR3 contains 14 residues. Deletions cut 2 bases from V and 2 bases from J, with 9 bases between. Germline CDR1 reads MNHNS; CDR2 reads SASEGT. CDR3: CASSENPIQETQYF. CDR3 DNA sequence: TGTGCCAGCAGTGAAAATCCGATTCAAGAGACCCAGTACTTC.

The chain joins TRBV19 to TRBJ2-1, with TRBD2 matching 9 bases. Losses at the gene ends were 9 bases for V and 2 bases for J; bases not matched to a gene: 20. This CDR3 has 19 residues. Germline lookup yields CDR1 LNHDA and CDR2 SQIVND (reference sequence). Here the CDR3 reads CASSRRPAGGGGPYNEQFF. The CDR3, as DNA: TGTGCCAGCTCCCGCCGTCCGGCGGGAGGGGGAGGGCCCTACAATGAGCAGTTCTTC.

This chain's CDR3 is CASTGSLELAARGGEQFF. The CDR3 DNA reads TGTGCCAGCACCGGAAGCTTGGAGTTGGCAGCGAGAGGGGGGGAGCAGTTCTTC. The chain is built from TRBV9 and TRBJ2-1, with D perhaps matching TRBD1 or TRBD2 (6 bases each). CDR1 and CDR2 (germline): SGDLS, YYNGEE. Trimming took 6 bases from V and 10 from J, leaving 32 bases between them. The CDR3 sequence is 18 residues long.

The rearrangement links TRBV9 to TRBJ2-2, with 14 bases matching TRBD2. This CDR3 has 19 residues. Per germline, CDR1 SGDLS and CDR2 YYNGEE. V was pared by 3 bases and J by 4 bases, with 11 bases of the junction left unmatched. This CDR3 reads CASSARGTSGSVSTGELFF. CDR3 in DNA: TGTGCCAGCAGCGCTCGGGGGACTAGCGGGAGTGTGAGCACCGGGGAGCTGTTTTTT.

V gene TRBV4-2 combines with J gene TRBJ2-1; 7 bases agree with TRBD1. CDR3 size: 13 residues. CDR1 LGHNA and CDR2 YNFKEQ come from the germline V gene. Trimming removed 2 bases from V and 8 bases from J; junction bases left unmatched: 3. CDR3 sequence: CASSQRQGYEQFF. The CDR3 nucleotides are TGTGCCAGCAGCCAACGACAGGGTTATGAGCAGTTCTTC.

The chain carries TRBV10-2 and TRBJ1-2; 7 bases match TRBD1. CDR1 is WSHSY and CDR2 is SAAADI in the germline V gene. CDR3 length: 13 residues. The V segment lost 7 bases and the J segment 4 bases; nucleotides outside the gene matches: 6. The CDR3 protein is CASKGQIIYGYTF. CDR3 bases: TGCGCCAGCAAGGGACAGATAATCTATGGCTACACCTTC.

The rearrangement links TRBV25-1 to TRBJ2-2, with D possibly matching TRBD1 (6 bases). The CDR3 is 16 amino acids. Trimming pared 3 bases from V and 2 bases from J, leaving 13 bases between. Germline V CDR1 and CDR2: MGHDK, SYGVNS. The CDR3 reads CASSDTRQANTGELFF. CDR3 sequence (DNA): TGTGCCAGCAGTGATACCCGACAGGCAAACACCGGGGAGCTGTTTTTT.

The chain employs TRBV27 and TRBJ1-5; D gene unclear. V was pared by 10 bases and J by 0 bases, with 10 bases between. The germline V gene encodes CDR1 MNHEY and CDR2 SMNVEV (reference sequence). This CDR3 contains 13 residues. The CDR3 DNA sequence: TGTGCCACCCGGGGAGGTAGCAATCAGCCCCAGCATTTT. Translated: CATRGGSNQPQHF.

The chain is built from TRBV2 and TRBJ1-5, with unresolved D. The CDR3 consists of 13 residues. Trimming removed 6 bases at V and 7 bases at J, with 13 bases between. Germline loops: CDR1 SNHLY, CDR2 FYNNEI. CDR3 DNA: TGTGCCAGCAGCCGAGACACCGGCCAGCCCCAGCATTTT. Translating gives CASSRDTGQPQHF. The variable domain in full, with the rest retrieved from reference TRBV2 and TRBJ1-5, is EPEVTQTPSHQVTQMGQEVILRCVPISNHLYFYWYRQILGQKVEFLVSFYNNEISEKSEIFDDQFSVERPDGSNFTLKIRSTKLEDSAMYFCASSRDTGQPQHFGDGTRLSIL.

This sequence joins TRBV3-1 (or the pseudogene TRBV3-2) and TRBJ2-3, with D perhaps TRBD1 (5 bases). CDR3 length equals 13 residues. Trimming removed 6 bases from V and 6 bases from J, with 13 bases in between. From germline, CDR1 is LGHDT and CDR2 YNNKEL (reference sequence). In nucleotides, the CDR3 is TGTGCCAGCAGACAGACTCCAGGGGATACGCAGTATTTT. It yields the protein CASRQTPGDTQYF.

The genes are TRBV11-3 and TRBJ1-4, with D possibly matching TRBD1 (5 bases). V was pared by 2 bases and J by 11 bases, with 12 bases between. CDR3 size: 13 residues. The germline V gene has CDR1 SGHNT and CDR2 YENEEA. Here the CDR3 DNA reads TGTGCCAGCAGCTTAACCCAGGAGGGGAAACTGTTTTTT. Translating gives CASSLTQEGKLFF.

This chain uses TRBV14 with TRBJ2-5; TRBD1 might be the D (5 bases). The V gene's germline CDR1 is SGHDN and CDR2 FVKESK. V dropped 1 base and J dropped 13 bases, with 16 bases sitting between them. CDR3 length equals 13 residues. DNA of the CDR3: TGTGCCAGCAGCCAAGGGGGCAGCCCCCTTACGTACTTC. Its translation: CASSQGGSPLTYF.

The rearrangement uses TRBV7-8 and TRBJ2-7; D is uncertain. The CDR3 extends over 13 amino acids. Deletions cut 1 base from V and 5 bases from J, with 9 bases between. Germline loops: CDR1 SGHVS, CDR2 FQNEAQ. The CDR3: CASSLDSLDEQYF. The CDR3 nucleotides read TGTGCCAGCAGCTTAGACTCCCTCGACGAGCAGTACTTC.

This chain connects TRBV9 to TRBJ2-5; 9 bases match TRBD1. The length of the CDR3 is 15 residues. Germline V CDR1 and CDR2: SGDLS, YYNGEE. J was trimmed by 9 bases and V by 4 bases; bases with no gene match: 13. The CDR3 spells CASSPGTGNRGAQYF. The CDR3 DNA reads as TGTGCCAGCAGCCCAGGGACAGGGAACCGGGGGGCCCAGTACTTC.

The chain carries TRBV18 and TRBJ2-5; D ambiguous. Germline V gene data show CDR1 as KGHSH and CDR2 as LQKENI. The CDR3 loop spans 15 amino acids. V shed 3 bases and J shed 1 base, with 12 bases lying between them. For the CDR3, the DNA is TGTGCCAGCTCACCCCAGCACAGCCTCCAAGAGACCCAGTACTTC. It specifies CASSPQHSLQETQYF.

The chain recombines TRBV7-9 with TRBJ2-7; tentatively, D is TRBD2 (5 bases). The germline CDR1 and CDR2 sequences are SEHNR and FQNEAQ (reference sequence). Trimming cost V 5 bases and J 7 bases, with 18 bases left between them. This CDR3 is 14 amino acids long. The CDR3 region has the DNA TGTGCCAGCAGCGGCGAGCGGACCCTGAGGGAGCAGTACTTC. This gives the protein CASSGERTLREQYF.